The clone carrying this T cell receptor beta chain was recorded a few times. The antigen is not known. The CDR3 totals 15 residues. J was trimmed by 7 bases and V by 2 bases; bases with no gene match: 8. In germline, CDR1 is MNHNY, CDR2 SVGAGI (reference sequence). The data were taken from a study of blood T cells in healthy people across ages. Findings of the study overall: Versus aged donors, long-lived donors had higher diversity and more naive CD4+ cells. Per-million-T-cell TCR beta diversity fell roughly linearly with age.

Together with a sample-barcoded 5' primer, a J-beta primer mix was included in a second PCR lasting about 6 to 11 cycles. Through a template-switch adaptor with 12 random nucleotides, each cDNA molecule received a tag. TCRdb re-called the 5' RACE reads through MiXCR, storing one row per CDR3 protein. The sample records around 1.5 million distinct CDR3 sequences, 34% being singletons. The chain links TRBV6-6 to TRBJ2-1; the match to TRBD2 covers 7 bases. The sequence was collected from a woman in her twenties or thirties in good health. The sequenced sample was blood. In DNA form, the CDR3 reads TGTGCCAGCAGTTACCGAGGAACGGGGGGAAATGAGCAGTTCTTC. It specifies CASSYRGTGGNEQFF.